The 8 T cell receptor beta chains reported below all come from one sample, sequenced in a study of blood T cell repertoires in COVID-19. Assay used: immunoSEQ multiplex PCR; TCRdb lists only in-frame clones, some missing. The sample includes about 90,000 clones, around four fifths of them seen just once. Sequencing input: peripheral blood. Receptors originate from a woman aged 70-85 years with active or convalescent COVID-19.

V gene TRBV6-5 combines with J gene TRBJ1-1; TRBD1 aligns across 8 bases. Germline V gene lookup returns CDR1 MNHEY and CDR2 SVGAGI. After removal of 4 bases from V and 2 bases from J, the junction contained 6 bases not matched to a gene. The CDR3 is made up of 15 amino acids. Here the CDR3 reads CASSSGQGFNTEAFF. CDR3 nucleotides: TGTGCCAGCAGTTCCGGACAGGGCTTCAACACTGAAGCTTTCTTT.

The chain is built from TRBV7-2 and TRBJ2-2; D might be TRBD1 (6 bases). This CDR3 has 15 amino acids. V lost 5 bases to trimming and J lost 4 bases, with 14 bases between them. Per the germline V gene, CDR1 is SGHTA and CDR2 is FQGNSA. CDR3 nucleotide sequence: TGTGCCAGCAGCCCCCGGACACAGGGCACCGGGGAGCTGTTTTTT. This sequence encodes CASSPRTQGTGELFF.

V is TRBV6-1 and J is TRBJ1-2; a weak D match, TRBD1 (5 bases). CDR3 size: 12 residues. Trimming left V 0 bases short and J 8 bases short, with 7 bases between. Germline loops: CDR1 MNHNS, CDR2 SASEGT. CDR3 in amino acids: CASSEAGVGYTF. DNA of the CDR3: TGTGCCAGCAGTGAAGCAGGGGTGGGCTACACCTTC.

The rearrangement uses TRBV6-4 and TRBJ1-2; weak D call: TRBD1 (5 bases). The CDR3 loop spans 14 amino acids. Germline CDR1 is MRHNA and CDR2 is SNTAGT. The V end was cut by 7 bases, the J end by 2 bases, with 14 bases between. The CDR3 DNA is TGTGCCAGCACTCCAACGGGGGGGAACTATGGCTACACCTTC. It yields the protein CASTPTGGNYGYTF.

This rearrangement joins TRBV9 to TRBJ2-2; no definite D call. The CDR3 totals 13 residues. The V end was cut by 0 bases, the J end by 8 bases, with 8 bases between. Germline V lookup: CDR1 SGDLS, CDR2 YYNGEE. CDR3 loop: CASSVDLGGELFF. The CDR3 bases are TGTGCCAGCAGCGTAGATCTAGGTGGGGAGCTGTTTTTT.

This chain connects TRBV7-2 to TRBJ2-1; 15 nucleotides align to TRBD2. CDR3 length: 15 residues. CDR1 and CDR2 (germline): SGHTA, FQGNSA. The V gene end was trimmed by 5 bases and the J gene end by 9 bases; junction bases not matched to a gene: 5. CDR3 region: CASSPRTSGGAEQFF. CDR3 DNA: TGTGCCAGCAGCCCCCGGACTAGCGGGGGGGCTGAGCAGTTCTTC.

The genes are TRBV11-2 and TRBJ2-1, with D uncertain. This CDR3 spans 15 amino acids. Per the germline V gene, CDR1 is SGHAT and CDR2 is FQNNGV. Trimming cost V 2 bases and J 4 bases, with 12 bases left between them. The CDR3 coding sequence is TGTGCCAGCAGCTTATGGGCCAGCAGTTACAATGAGCAGTTCTTC. It is translated as CASSLWASSYNEQFF.

The gene calls are TRBV19 and TRBJ1-3, with TRBD1 matching 7 bases. CDR1 LNHDA and CDR2 SQIVND come from the germline V gene (reference sequence). The length of the CDR3 is 14 residues. Trimming took 4 bases from V and 5 from J; bases not matched to a gene: 5. CDR3 loop: CASSTSGQRNTIYF. The CDR3 DNA reads as TGTGCCAGTAGTACTTCGGGACAGCGAAACACCATATATTTT.